The 12 T cell receptor beta chains presented below share a single source sample, sequenced in a study of blood T cell repertoires in COVID-19. The data were produced by immunoSEQ multiplex PCR, yet TCRdb's version contains in-frame clones alone and is incomplete. The table includes fewer than 500,000 clones, approximately 90% detected once. The sequencing input was peripheral blood. The receptors shown here come from a woman aged 25 to 39 with acute or convalescent COVID-19.

The chain links TRBV13 to TRBJ2-7; TRBD2 is a possible D gene (7 bases). The CDR3 consists of 14 residues. Germline V gives CDR1 PRHDT, CDR2 FYEKMQ (reference sequence). The V end lost 7 bases, the J end lost 4 bases, and 17 bases lay between the germline ends. CDR3 sequence: CASTLGGGPYEQYF. The CDR3 nucleotides read TGTGCCAGCACCCTGGGGGGGGGCCCATACGAGCAGTACTTC.

This chain uses TRBV5-1 with TRBJ1-2, with TRBD1 matching over 7 bases. V lost 4 bases, J lost 2 bases, and 8 bases stayed unmatched. The germline V gene encodes CDR1 SGHRS and CDR2 YFSETQ. The length of the CDR3 is 15 residues. The CDR3 sequence is CASSPRTGENYGYTF. The CDR3 region has the DNA TGCGCCAGCAGCCCAAGAACAGGGGAGAACTATGGCTACACCTTC.

The genes are TRBV7-3 and TRBJ2-1, with 10 bases fitting TRBD2. V dropped 3 bases and J dropped 10; count of bases not matched to a gene: 12. CDR3 size: 16 residues. Germline V lookup: CDR1 SGHTA, CDR2 FQGTGA. CDR3 nucleotide sequence: TGTGCCAGCAGCTTCGGACTAGCGGCTTACAATACGGAGCAGTTCTTC. This sequence encodes CASSFGLAAYNTEQFF.

This chain joins TRBV27 and TRBJ1-6, with D uncertain. This CDR3 is built from 15 residues. Germline values: CDR1 MNHEY, CDR2 SMNVEV (reference sequence). The V and J ends lost 1 base and 10 bases respectively, with 14 bases between them. The CDR3 here is CASSLWSPEDSPLHF. Here the CDR3 DNA reads TGTGCCAGCAGTTTATGGTCCCCGGAGGACTCACCCCTCCACTTT.

The CDR3 sequence is CSVNRGSTTDTQYF. The CDR3 bases are TGCAGCGTAAACAGGGGGAGTACGACAGATACGCAGTATTTT. The chain has TRBV29-1 and TRBJ2-3; 8 bases line up with TRBD1. Trimming cost V 6 bases and J 3 bases; bases outside gene matches: 8. This CDR3 is built from 14 residues. Germline-derived CDR1 and CDR2 are SQVTM and ANQGSEA.

The gene calls are TRBV10-3 and TRBJ1-1, with a tentative D call TRBD1 (6 bases). There are 13 residues in the CDR3. Germline lookup yields CDR1 ENHRY and CDR2 SYGVKD. The V gene lost 10 bases and the J gene lost 5 bases, with 17 bases spanning the gap. The CDR3 DNA is TGTGCCACCTACAGGGATGAGTTAACTGAAGCTTTCTTT. This translates into CATYRDELTEAFF.

The CDR3 DNA is TGTGCCAGCAGTGGGGGTTGGGAGGAAAAACTGTTTTTT. As protein: CASSGGWEEKLFF. The J gene is TRBJ1-4, the V gene TRBV2; no clear D gene. Germline V CDR1 and CDR2: SNHLY, FYNNEI. Trimming pared 4 bases from V and 8 bases from J, leaving 11 bases between. This CDR3 comprises 13 residues.

The DNA for the CDR3 is TGCGCCAGCAGCACCGGGACAGGGGGCTACGAGCAGTACTTC. This codes for CASSTGTGGYEQYF. V usage is TRBV5-1 and J usage is TRBJ2-7; 11 bases agree with TRBD1. V lost 4 bases and J lost 3; bases outside the gene matches: 3. This CDR3 has 14 amino acids. Per germline, CDR1 SGHRS and CDR2 YFSETQ.

V gene TRBV28 combines with J gene TRBJ1-3; perhaps TRBD1 as D (5 bases). CDR3 length: 16 residues. Between the trimmed V and J ends, which lost 6 bases and 7 bases, there was a span of 22 bases. Germline CDR1 reads MDHEN; CDR2 reads SYDVKM. The CDR3 spells CASSYGGTGGRNTIYF. The CDR3 DNA follows: TGTGCCAGCAGCTATGGCGGGACCGGCGGTAGGAACACCATATATTTT.

This sequence joins TRBV14 and TRBJ1-6; unclear D gene. Trimming took off 6 bases at V and 5 bases at J, with 5 bases between the two ends. Germline V gene sequence: CDR1 SGHDN, CDR2 FVKESK. CDR3 length: 12 residues. The CDR3 DNA is TGTGCCAGCAGGGGAGATAATTCACCCCTCCACTTT. It encodes CASRGDNSPLHF.

V gene TRBV7-3 combines with J gene TRBJ2-3, with 7 bases aligning to TRBD2. The CDR3 has 19 residues. The V gene end was trimmed by 4 bases and the J gene end by 3 bases; junction bases not matched to a gene: 19. CDR1 is SGHTA and CDR2 is FQGTGA in the germline V gene. CDR3 sequence (DNA): TGTGCCAGCAGCTCCCGACCCCTAGCGGCTGGGGGGACTACAGATACGCAGTATTTT. Translated: CASSSRPLAAGGTTDTQYF. Looking up the rest from reference TRBV7-3 and TRBJ2-3 gives the full variable domain: GAGVSQTPSNKVTEKGKYVELRCDPISGHTALYWYRQSLGQGPEFLIYFQGTGAADDSGLPNDRFFAVRPEGSVSTLKIQRTERGDSAVYLCASSSRPLAAGGTTDTQYFGPGTRLTVL.

This rearrangement joins TRBV2 to TRBJ1-1; D gene ambiguous. Trimming removed 1 base at V and 1 base at J, with 7 bases between. The CDR3 is 14 residues long. From germline, CDR1 is SNHLY and CDR2 FYNNEI. In DNA, the CDR3 is TGTGCCAGCAGTGAAGTCCCGGGGAACACTGAAGCTTTCTTT. Translated, it gives CASSEVPGNTEAFF.